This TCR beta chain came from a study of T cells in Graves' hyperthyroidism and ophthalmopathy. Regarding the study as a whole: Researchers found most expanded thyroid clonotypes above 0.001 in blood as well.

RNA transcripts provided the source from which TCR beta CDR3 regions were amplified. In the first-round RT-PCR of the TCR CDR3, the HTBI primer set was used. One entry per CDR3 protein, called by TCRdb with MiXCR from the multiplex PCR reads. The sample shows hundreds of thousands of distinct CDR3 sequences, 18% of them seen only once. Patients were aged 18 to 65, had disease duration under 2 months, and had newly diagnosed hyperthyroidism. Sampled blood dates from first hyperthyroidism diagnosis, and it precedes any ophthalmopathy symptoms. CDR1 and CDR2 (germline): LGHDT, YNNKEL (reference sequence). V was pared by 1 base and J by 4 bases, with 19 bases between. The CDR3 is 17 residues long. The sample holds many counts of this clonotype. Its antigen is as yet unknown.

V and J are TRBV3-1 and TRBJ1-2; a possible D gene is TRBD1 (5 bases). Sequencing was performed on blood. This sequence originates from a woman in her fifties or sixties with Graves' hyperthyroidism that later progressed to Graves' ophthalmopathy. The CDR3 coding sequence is TGTGCCAGCAGCCAAGCCCAAGCGGTATGGGGGGGCTATGGCTACACCTTC. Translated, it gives CASSQAQAVWGGYGYTF.